This T cell receptor beta chain emerged from a study of T cell changes during pregnancy in multiple sclerosis. Repertoires were generated with immunoSEQ multiplex PCR, while TCRdb's copy carries only in-frame clones and drops some. The table records about 66,000 clones, around nine tenths of them present only once. The V end was cut by 1 base, the J end by 1 base, with 17 bases between. Germline lookup yields CDR1 SGHAT and CDR2 FQDESV (reference sequence). This CDR3 has 18 amino acids. Sequences were derived from CD8+ T cells from peripheral blood mononuclear cells, sampled before pregnancy. This chain links TRBV11-1 with TRBJ2-4; maybe TRBD2 (5 bases). This TCR came from a female donor with multiple sclerosis, enrolled in a pregnancy study. This CDR3 is CASSLGMGSAAAKNIQYF. In DNA form, the CDR3 reads TGTGCCAGCAGCTTAGGAATGGGTAGCGCTGCGGCCAAAAACATTCAGTACTTC.